Below are 24 T cell receptor beta chains sequenced from a single sample in a study of OX40 agonist ivuxolimab in advanced cancers. The table came from immunoSEQ multiplex PCR; TCRdb's copy has only in-frame clones and leaves some out. This table has about 52,000 clones, approximately 87% appearing once. Sample: CD4+ or CD8+ T cells sorted from blood, taken in a trial of the OX40 agonist ivuxolimab. The receptors were gathered from an adult with an advanced solid tumor such as melanoma, head and neck, liver or kidney cancer.

The gene calls are TRBV6-5 and TRBJ2-3; 9 bases map to TRBD1. V gave up 4 bases and J gave up 3 bases; unmatched junction bases: 2. The CDR3 covers 14 residues. CDR1 is MNHEY, CDR2 SVGAGI, per germline. The CDR3 loop reads CASSLGQGTDTQYF. The CDR3 DNA reads as TGTGCCAGCAGTTTAGGACAGGGGACAGATACGCAGTATTTT.

In DNA form, the CDR3 reads TGTGCCAGCAGCGTCTTTACTAATGAAAAACTGTTTTTT. Translating it yields CASSVFTNEKLFF. V gene TRBV6-5 combines with J gene TRBJ1-4; D unresolved. CDR1 MNHEY and CDR2 SVGAGI come from the germline V gene. Trimming shortened V by 6 bases and J by 2 bases, and 7 bases separated the two germline ends. The CDR3 is made up of 13 amino acids.

The V and J genes are TRBV5-8 and TRBJ2-3; 11 bases match TRBD2. V trimming: 4 bases; J trimming: 1 base; junction bases outside the gene matches: 11. This CDR3 region has 18 residues. Germline CDR1 is SGHTS and CDR2 is YDEGEE. CDR3 DNA sequence: TGTGCCAGCAGCCTTCGTAGCGGGGGGGCTCTTGGCACAGATACGCAGTATTTT. Translated, it gives CASSLRSGGALGTDTQYF. The full variable domain, in which reference TRBV5-8 and TRBJ2-3 provide the parts outside the CDR3, is EAGVTQSPTHLIKTRGQQATLRCSPISGHTSVYWYQQALGLGLQFLLWYDEGEERNRGNFPPRFSGRQFPNYSSELNVNALELEDSALYLCASSLRSGGALGTDTQYFGPGTRLTVL.

The chain is built from TRBV7-2 and TRBJ2-5; D not resolved. CDR3 length: 12 amino acids. The V end was cut by 1 base, the J end by 8 bases, with 8 bases between. Germline assignment: CDR1 SGHTA and CDR2 FQGNSA. The CDR3 sequence is CASSLGAATQYF. As DNA, the CDR3 is TGTGCCAGCAGCTTAGGCGCCGCTACCCAGTACTTC.

CDR3: CASSSGTDYGYTF. The CDR3 DNA follows: TGCGCCAGCAGCTCAGGAACCGACTATGGCTACACCTTC. V usage is TRBV5-1 and J usage is TRBJ1-2; no reliable D call. The CDR3 has 13 amino acids. CDR1 is SGHRS, CDR2 YFSETQ, per germline. Trimming took 3 bases from V and 3 from J, leaving 9 bases between them.

The chain couples TRBV10-1 to TRBJ2-3; possibly TRBD2 for D (6 bases). Per the germline V gene, CDR1 is WNHNN and CDR2 is SYGVQD (reference sequence). Trimming stripped 10 bases from V and 1 base from J, with 12 bases between. The CDR3 is made up of 13 amino acids. The CDR3 reads CATGVGGTDTQYF. The CDR3 DNA follows: TGCGCCACGGGAGTAGGGGGCACAGATACGCAGTATTTT.

This clone was detected only once. Different DNA sequences within this sample yield the same CDR3. The chain employs TRBV5-1 and TRBJ1-2; 12 bases are a match to TRBD1. V gave up 4 bases and J gave up 5 bases; unmatched junction bases: 15. The germline gives CDR1 SGHRS, CDR2 YFSETQ. The CDR3 sequence is 18 residues long. The CDR3 DNA reads as TGCGCCAGCAGCGTCGATCAGGGACAGGGGGCATCTAGGTATGGCTACACCTTC. As protein: CASSVDQGQGASRYGYTF.

This clone was picked up a small number of times. V usage is TRBV18 and J usage is TRBJ1-1; the match to TRBD1 covers 9 bases. The germline CDR1 and CDR2 sequences are KGHSH and LQKENI. The CDR3 consists of 16 residues. The V segment lost 4 bases and the J segment 0 bases; nucleotides outside the gene matches: 6. CDR3 protein: CASSRLGQGMNTEAFF. In DNA form, the CDR3 reads TGTGCCAGCTCACGCTTGGGACAGGGAATGAACACTGAAGCTTTCTTT.

The table lists this clone with a few counts. The V and J genes are TRBV12-2 and TRBJ1-2; the D call in the table, TRBD1, was not verified against the DNA. TRBV12-2 is a listed pseudogene. This CDR3 comprises 12 residues. CDR3 amino acids: CASRWGQHGYTF. The CDR3 nucleotides are TGTGCAAGTCGCTGGGGACAGCATGGCTACACCTTC.

The J gene is TRBJ1-5, the V gene TRBV27; TRBD1 is a possible D gene (6 bases). The V gene's germline CDR1 is MNHEY and CDR2 SMNVEV (reference sequence). The CDR3 is made up of 17 amino acids. The V end lost 6 bases, the J end lost 0 bases, and 18 bases lay between the germline ends. The CDR3 nucleotides read TGTGCCAGCAGCCGAAAATGGACAGACAATAGCAATCAGCCCCAGCATTTT. Translating it yields CASSRKWTDNSNQPQHF.

The rearrangement joins TRBV9 to TRBJ2-1, with D perhaps TRBD2 (5 bases). Per the germline V gene, CDR1 is SGDLS and CDR2 is YYNGEE. V was clipped by 0 bases and J by 1 base, with 11 bases between them. This CDR3 contains 16 residues. The DNA of the CDR3 is TGTGCCAGCAGCGTAGGTCCAGGCGGGTCCTACAATGAGCAGTTCTTC. Its protein is CASSVGPGGSYNEQFF.

This chain joins TRBV5-4 and TRBJ1-1, with 7 bases aligning to TRBD1. Germline V gene sequence: CDR1 SGHNT, CDR2 YYREEE (reference sequence). The CDR3 loop spans 14 amino acids. The V and J ends lost 5 bases and 2 bases, in that order; junction bases with no gene match: 6. Written as DNA, the CDR3 is TGTGCCAGCAGTTCGACAGGGTTTAACACTGAAGCTTTCTTT. It yields the protein CASSSTGFNTEAFF.

This sequence joins TRBV5-4 and TRBJ1-1; D is unclear. The CDR3 runs to 13 residues. Germline-derived CDR1 and CDR2 are SGHNT and YYREEE (reference sequence). Trimming left V 6 bases short and J 1 base short, with 10 bases between. CDR3 amino acids: CASTGEGNTEAFF. The CDR3, as DNA: TGTGCCAGCACGGGCGAGGGGAACACTGAAGCTTTCTTT. Variable domain in full (rest from reference TRBV5-4 and TRBJ1-1): ETGVTQSPTHLIKTRGQQVTLRCSSQSGHNTVSWYQQALGQGPQFIFQYYREEENGRGNFPPRFSGLQFPNYSSELNVNALELDDSALYLCASTGEGNTEAFFGQGTRLTVV.

J is TRBJ1-6 and V is TRBV30; no reliable D call. The germline V and J ends were trimmed by 0 bases and 2 bases, with 11 bases remaining between them. CDR1 is GTSNPN and CDR2 is SVGIG in the germline V gene (reference sequence). The CDR3 covers 16 residues. The CDR3 sequence is CAWSVHNSPYNSPLHF. The CDR3 DNA is TGTGCCTGGAGTGTTCACAATTCCCCCTATAATTCACCCCTCCACTTT.

This chain connects TRBV7-9 to TRBJ1-2; D not resolved. The CDR3 contains 13 residues. Between the trimmed V and J ends, which lost 5 bases and 6 bases, there was a span of 13 bases. CDR1 SEHNR and CDR2 FQNEAQ come from the germline V gene (reference sequence). The CDR3 coding sequence is TGTGCCAGCAGCGGCCAAGAACTGGATGGCTACACCTTC. Its translation is CASSGQELDGYTF.

V is TRBV28 and J is TRBJ1-5; D possibly corresponds to TRBD1 (5 bases). The CDR3 runs 15 residues. Trimming pared 9 bases from V and 0 bases from J, leaving 15 bases between. The germline V gene encodes CDR1 MDHEN and CDR2 SYDVKM. CDR3 nucleotide sequence: TGTGCCAGTTACTCAGCCAGGGATAGCAATCAGCCCCAGCATTTT. It codes for CASYSARDSNQPQHF.

This clone was recorded once. The rearrangement joins TRBV6-5 to TRBJ2-3; D remains ambiguous. Trimming took off 5 bases at V and 3 bases at J, with 6 bases between the two ends. This CDR3 is built from 12 residues. The V gene's germline CDR1 is MNHEY and CDR2 SVGAGI. This CDR3 is CASSTQTDTQYF. The CDR3 DNA reads as TGTGCCAGCAGTACCCAAACAGATACGCAGTATTTT.

The rearrangement uses TRBV19 and TRBJ2-6; the D gene is possibly TRBD2 (6 bases). Germline CDR1 and CDR2: LNHDA and SQIVND (reference sequence). This CDR3 is built from 15 residues. Trimming cost V 7 bases and J 2 bases, with 12 bases left between them. CDR3 in amino acids: CASTGVYAGANVLTF. The DNA of the CDR3 is TGTGCCAGTACGGGGGTATACGCTGGGGCCAACGTCCTGACTTTC.

A few counts support this clone. This chain uses TRBV11-2 with TRBJ1-2; D not certain. V lost 3 bases and J lost 2, with 10 bases in between. The germline CDR1 and CDR2 sequences are SGHAT and FQNNGV. This CDR3 is built from 14 residues. CDR3 amino acids: CASSFRQVNYGYTF. The CDR3 region has the DNA TGTGCCAGCAGCTTTCGTCAAGTGAACTATGGCTACACCTTC. Full variable domain (outside the CDR3, taken from reference TRBV11-2 and TRBJ1-2): EAGVAQSPRYKIIEKRQSVAFWCNPISGHATLYWYQQILGQGPKLLIQFQNNGVVDDSQLPKDRFSAERLKGVDSTLKIQPAKLEDSAVYLCASSFRQVNYGYTFGSGTRLTVV.

The CDR3 nucleotides read TGTGCCAGCAGTTTACGGGGCTGGAACTATGGCTACACCTTC. This encodes CASSLRGWNYGYTF. This chain links TRBV28 with TRBJ1-2; possibly TRBD1 for D (5 bases). Germline CDR1 and CDR2: MDHEN and SYDVKM. The CDR3 is 14 amino acids. V lost 2 bases and J 2 bases, leaving 9 bases between the germline ends.

J is TRBJ1-4 and V is TRBV11-2; D is undetermined. The CDR3 is made up of 14 amino acids. The V end was cut by 2 bases, the J end by 8 bases, with 12 bases between. Germline CDR1 SGHAT, CDR2 FQNNGV. This CDR3 is CASSLSSGWEKLFF. CDR3 DNA: TGTGCCAGCAGCTTATCGTCTGGGTGGGAAAAACTGTTTTTT.

This chain links TRBV2 with TRBJ2-1; D is uncertain. Germline CDR1 SNHLY, CDR2 FYNNEI. With 8 bases removed from V and 8 bases from J, the gap between germline ends came to 10 bases. The CDR3 has 11 residues. The CDR3 reads CASGIKDEQFF. The CDR3 DNA reads TGTGCCAGCGGGATAAAGGATGAGCAGTTCTTC.

The chain joins TRBV6-1 to TRBJ2-3; the match to TRBD1 covers 7 bases. V shed 5 bases, J shed 3 bases, and the junction held 5 bases outside the gene matches. Looked up from germline, CDR1 is MNHNS and CDR2 is SASEGT. This CDR3 has 14 amino acids. The CDR3 sequence: CASSRQGGTDTQYF. CDR3 DNA: TGTGCCAGCAGTCGACAGGGTGGAACAGATACGCAGTATTTT.

The chain is built from TRBV30 and TRBJ2-1, with TRBD2 as a possible D gene (5 bases). CDR1 is GTSNPN and CDR2 is SVGIG in the germline V gene (reference sequence). The CDR3 is 15 residues long. With 1 base removed from V and 0 bases from J, the gap between germline ends came to 10 bases. CDR3 bases: TGTGCCTGGAGTGCGGGGAAGACCTCCTACAATGAGCAGTTCTTC. Amino acid sequence: CAWSAGKTSYNEQFF.